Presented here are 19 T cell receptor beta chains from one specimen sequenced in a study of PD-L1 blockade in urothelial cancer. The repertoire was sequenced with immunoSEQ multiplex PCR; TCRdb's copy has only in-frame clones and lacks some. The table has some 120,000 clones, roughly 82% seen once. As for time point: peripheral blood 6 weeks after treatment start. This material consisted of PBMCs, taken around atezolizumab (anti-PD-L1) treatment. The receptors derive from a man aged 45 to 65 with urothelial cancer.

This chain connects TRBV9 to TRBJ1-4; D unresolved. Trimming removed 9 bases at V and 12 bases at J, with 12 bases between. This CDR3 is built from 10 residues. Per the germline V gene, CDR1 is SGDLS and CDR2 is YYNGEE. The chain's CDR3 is CATPGNELFF. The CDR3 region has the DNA TGTGCCACCCCGGGGAATGAACTGTTTTTT.

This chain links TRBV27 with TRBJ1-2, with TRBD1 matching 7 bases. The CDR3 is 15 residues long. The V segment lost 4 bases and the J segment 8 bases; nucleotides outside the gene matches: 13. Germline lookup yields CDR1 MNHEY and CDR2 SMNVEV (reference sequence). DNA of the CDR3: TGTGCCAGCAGTTCAGCTCACAGGGGCGACAAGGGCTACACCTTC. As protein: CASSSAHRGDKGYTF.

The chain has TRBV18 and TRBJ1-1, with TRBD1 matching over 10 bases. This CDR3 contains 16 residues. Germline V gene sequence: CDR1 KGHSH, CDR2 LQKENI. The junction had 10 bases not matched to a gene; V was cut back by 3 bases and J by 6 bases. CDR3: CASSPYLTGGFAEAFF. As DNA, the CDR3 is TGTGCCAGCTCACCCTACTTGACAGGGGGCTTTGCTGAAGCTTTCTTT.

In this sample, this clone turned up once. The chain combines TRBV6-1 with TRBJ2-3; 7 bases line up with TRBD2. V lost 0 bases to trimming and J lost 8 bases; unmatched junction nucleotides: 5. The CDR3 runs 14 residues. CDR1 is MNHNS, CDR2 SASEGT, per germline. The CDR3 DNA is TGTGCCAGCAGTGAAGCGCGGGGAGGGGTTACGCAGTATTTT. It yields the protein CASSEARGGVTQYF.

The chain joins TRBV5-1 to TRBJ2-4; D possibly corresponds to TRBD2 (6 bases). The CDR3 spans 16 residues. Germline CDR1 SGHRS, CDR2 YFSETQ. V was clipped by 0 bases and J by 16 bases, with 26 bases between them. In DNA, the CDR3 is TGCGCCAGCAGCTTGGGCGGTCTCACCGGGAGCCCCGGGGTTTACTTC. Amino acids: CASSLGGLTGSPGVYF.

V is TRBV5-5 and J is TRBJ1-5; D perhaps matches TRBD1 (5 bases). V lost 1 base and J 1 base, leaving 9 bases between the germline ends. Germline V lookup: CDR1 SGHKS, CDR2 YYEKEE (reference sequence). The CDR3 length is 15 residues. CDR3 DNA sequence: TGTGCCAGCAGCTTGTTAACAGGAAGCAATCAGCCCCAGCATTTT. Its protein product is CASSLLTGSNQPQHF.

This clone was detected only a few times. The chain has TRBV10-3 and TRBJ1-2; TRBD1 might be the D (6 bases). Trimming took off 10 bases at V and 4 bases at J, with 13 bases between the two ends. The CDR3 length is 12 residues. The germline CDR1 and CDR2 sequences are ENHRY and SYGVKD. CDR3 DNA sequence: TGTGCCACGGAGGGGGGGGCCTATGGCTACACCTTC. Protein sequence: CATEGGAYGYTF.

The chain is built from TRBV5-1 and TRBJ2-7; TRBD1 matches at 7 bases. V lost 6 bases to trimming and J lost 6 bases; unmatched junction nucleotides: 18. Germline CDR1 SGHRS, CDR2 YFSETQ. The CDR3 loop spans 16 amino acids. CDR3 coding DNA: TGCGCCAGCATGATCCGCCGACAGGGTGAGTCAGGCGAGCAGTACTTC. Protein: CASMIRRQGESGEQYF.

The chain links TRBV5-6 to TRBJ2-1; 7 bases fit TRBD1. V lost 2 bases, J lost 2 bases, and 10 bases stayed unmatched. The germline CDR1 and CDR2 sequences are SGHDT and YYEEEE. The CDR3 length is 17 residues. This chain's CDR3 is CASSLDTGTVAYNEQFF. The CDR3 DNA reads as TGTGCCAGCAGCTTAGATACCGGGACAGTGGCCTACAATGAGCAGTTCTTC.

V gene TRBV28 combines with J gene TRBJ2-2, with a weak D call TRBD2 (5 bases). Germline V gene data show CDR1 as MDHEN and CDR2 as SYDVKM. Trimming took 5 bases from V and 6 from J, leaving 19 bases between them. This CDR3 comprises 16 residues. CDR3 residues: CASSPRFSGRAGELFF. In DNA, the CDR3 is TGTGCCAGCAGTCCCCGGTTCTCGGGAAGGGCCGGGGAGCTGTTTTTT.

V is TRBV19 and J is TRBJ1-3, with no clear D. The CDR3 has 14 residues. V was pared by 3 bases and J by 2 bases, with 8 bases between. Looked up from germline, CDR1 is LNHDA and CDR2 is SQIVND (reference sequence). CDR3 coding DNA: TGTGCCAGTAGTATGCGAGGGCCTGGAAACACCATATATTTT. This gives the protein CASSMRGPGNTIYF. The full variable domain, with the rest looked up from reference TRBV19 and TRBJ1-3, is DGGITQSPKYLFRKEGQNVTLSCEQNLNHDAMYWYRQDPGQGLRLIYYSQIVNDFQKGDIAEGYSVSREKKESFPLTVTSAQKNPTAFYLCASSMRGPGNTIYFGEGSWLTVV.

CDR3 sequence reads: CASSHDSYQHYEQYF. As DNA, the CDR3 is TGTGCCAGCAGCCATGACAGCTACCAACACTACGAGCAGTACTTC. The rearrangement joins TRBV7-9 to TRBJ2-7; D possibly corresponds to TRBD1 (5 bases). Germline CDR1 is SEHNR and CDR2 is FQNEAQ (reference sequence). This CDR3 contains 15 residues. Trimming stripped 5 bases from V and 3 bases from J, with 17 bases between.

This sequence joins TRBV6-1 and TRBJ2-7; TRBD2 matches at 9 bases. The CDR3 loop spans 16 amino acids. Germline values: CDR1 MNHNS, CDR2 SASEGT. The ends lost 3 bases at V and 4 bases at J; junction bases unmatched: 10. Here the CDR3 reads CASSDLSGRLPYEQYF. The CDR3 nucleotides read TGTGCCAGCAGTGATTTAAGCGGGAGGTTACCTTACGAGCAGTACTTC.

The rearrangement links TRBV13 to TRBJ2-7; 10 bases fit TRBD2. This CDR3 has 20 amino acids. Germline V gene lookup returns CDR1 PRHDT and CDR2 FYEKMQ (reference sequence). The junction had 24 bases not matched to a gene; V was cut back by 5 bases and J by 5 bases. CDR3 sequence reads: CASSKITSGRAERSVHEQYF. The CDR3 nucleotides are TGTGCCAGCAGCAAAATAACAAGCGGGAGGGCCGAACGCAGCGTCCACGAGCAGTACTTC. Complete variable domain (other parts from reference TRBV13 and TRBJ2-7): AAGVIQSPRHLIKEKRETATLKCYPIPRHDTVYWYQQGPGQDPQFLISFYEKMQSDKGSIPDRFSAQQFSDYHSELNMSSLELGDSALYFCASSKITSGRAERSVHEQYFGPGTRLTVT.

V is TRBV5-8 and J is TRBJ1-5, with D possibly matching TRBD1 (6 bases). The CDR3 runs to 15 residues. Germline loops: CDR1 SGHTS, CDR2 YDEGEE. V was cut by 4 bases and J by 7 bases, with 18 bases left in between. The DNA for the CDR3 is TGTGCCAGCAGCCAACCCCAGGGGATCGGACAGCCCCAGCATTTT. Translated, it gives CASSQPQGIGQPQHF.

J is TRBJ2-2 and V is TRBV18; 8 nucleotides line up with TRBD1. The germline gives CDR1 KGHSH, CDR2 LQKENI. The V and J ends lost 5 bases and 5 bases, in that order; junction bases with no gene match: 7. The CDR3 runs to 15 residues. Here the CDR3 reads CASSSGTGGTGELFF. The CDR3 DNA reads TGTGCCAGCTCATCCGGGACAGGTGGGACCGGGGAGCTGTTTTTT.

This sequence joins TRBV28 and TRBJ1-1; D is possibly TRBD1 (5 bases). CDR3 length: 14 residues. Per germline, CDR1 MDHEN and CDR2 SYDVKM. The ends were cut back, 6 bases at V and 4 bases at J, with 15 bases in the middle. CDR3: CASRDRGGITEAFF. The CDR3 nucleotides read TGTGCCAGCAGGGATCGGGGGGGGATCACTGAAGCTTTCTTT.

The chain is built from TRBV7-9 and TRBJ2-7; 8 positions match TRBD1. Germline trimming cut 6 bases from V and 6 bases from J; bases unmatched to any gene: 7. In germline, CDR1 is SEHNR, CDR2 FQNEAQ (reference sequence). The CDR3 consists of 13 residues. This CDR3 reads CASSSGQGAEQYF. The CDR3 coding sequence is TGTGCCAGCAGTTCTGGACAGGGTGCCGAGCAGTACTTC. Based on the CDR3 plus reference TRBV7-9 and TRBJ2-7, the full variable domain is DTGVSQNPRHKITKRGQNVTFRCDPISEHNRLYWYRQTLGQGPEFLTYFQNEAQLEKSRLLSDRFSAERPKGSFSTLEIQRTEQGDSAMYLCASSSGQGAEQYFGPGTRLTVT.

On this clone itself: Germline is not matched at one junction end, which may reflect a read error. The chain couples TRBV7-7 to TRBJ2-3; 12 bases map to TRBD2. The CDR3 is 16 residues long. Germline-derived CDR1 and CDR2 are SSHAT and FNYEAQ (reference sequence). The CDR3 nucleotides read TGTGCTAGCAGCCATGGGACTAGCGGGAGCACAGATACGCAGTATTTT. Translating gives CASSHGTSGSTDTQYF.